These 18 T cell receptor beta chains share one sample of origin, sequenced in a study of cytomegalovirus exposure and HLA in healthy donors. With 60 Vbeta and 13 Jbeta primers, the PCR was carried out. Repertoires were generated with immunoSEQ multiplex PCR, while TCRdb's copy carries only in-frame clones and drops some. The sample carries approximately 55,000 clones, roughly four fifths recorded once. The sample consisted of PBMCs. The receptors stem from a boy aged 5-17 years in good health and CMV-seropositive.

The V and J genes are TRBV6-5 and TRBJ2-1; D gene unclear. V shed 0 bases and J shed 6 bases, with 12 bases lying between them. The CDR3 totals 15 residues. CDR1 and CDR2 from the germline V gene are MNHEY and SVGAGI. CDR3 residues: CASSYSIAQANEQFF. CDR3 coding DNA: TGTGCCAGCAGTTACTCGATTGCCCAGGCCAATGAGCAGTTCTTC.

The chain has TRBV5-8 and TRBJ2-5; TRBD2 might be the D (5 bases). The CDR3 is 13 amino acids. Deletions cut 7 bases from V and 5 bases from J, with 15 bases between. CDR1 is SGHTS and CDR2 is YDEGEE in the germline V gene. The CDR3 protein is CASRDKYLETQYF. The DNA of the CDR3 is TGTGCCAGCCGGGATAAGTATCTGGAGACCCAGTACTTC.

The chain carries TRBV28 and TRBJ1-2; 8 bases are a match to TRBD1. The CDR3 extends over 13 amino acids. Trimming at V came to 7 bases and at J to 8 bases, leaving 9 bases not matched to a gene. CDR1 is MDHEN and CDR2 is SYDVKM in the germline V gene. CDR3 in DNA: TGTGCCAGCATCGAACAGGGGGATGGCGGCTACACCTTC. It specifies CASIEQGDGGYTF.

This clone was counted between two and nine times. Written as DNA, the CDR3 is TGCGCCAGCCGGCGTAGCGGAATCTATGGCTACACCTTC. It translates to CASRRSGIYGYTF. The V gene is TRBV5-1, the J gene TRBJ1-2; D gene unclear. Germline-derived CDR1 and CDR2 are SGHRS and YFSETQ. V was pared by 7 bases and J by 4 bases, with 14 bases between. CDR3 length equals 13 residues.

The chain couples TRBV6-5 to TRBJ2-3; D perhaps matches TRBD2 (5 bases). Looked up from germline, CDR1 is MNHEY and CDR2 is SVGAGI. The length of the CDR3 is 15 residues. Trimming removed 0 bases from V and 1 base from J, with 8 bases in between. For the CDR3, the DNA is TGTGCCAGCAGTTACTCGAGAGCGGGCACAGATACGCAGTATTTT. This codes for CASSYSRAGTDTQYF.

The chain carries TRBV4-2 and TRBJ2-3; TRBD2 matches at 8 bases. The CDR3 has 17 residues. V shed 0 bases and J 5 bases; nucleotides not matched to a gene: 10. Germline V lookup: CDR1 LGHNA, CDR2 YNFKEQ. The CDR3 spells CASSQDIGGGPGDTQYF. The CDR3 DNA sequence: TGTGCCAGCAGCCAAGATATCGGGGGGGGGCCCGGAGATACGCAGTATTTT.

The genes are TRBV20-1 and TRBJ2-3, with D possibly TRBD1 on 5 matching bases. The length of the CDR3 is 11 residues. V lost 6 bases to trimming and J lost 4 bases, with 8 bases between them. Germline V CDR1 and CDR2: DFQATT, SNEGSKA (reference sequence). CDR3 in amino acids: CSAEGADTQYF. CDR3 nucleotides: TGCAGTGCGGAAGGGGCAGATACGCAGTATTTT.

The chain joins TRBV10-1 to TRBJ2-3; 8 bases map to TRBD2. Germline loops: CDR1 WNHNN, CDR2 SYGVQD (reference sequence). The CDR3 loop spans 13 amino acids. V gave up 6 bases and J gave up 1 base; unmatched junction bases: 0. The CDR3 DNA follows: TGCGCCAGCAGAGCGGGGGGCACAGATACGCAGTATTTT. Amino acids: CASRAGGTDTQYF.

The table lists this clone with a few counts. This sequence joins TRBV2 and TRBJ1-6; D is ambiguous. Trimming pared 7 bases from V and 11 bases from J, leaving 12 bases between. The germline gives CDR1 SNHLY, CDR2 FYNNEI. This CDR3 spans 12 amino acids. The CDR3 is CASINPGTPLHF. The CDR3 bases are TGTGCCAGCATTAATCCGGGTACACCCCTCCACTTT.

This chain links TRBV6-5 with TRBJ1-4; no clear D gene. Trimming pared 5 bases from V and 8 bases from J, leaving 9 bases between. The germline V gene encodes CDR1 MNHEY and CDR2 SVGAGI. The CDR3 extends over 12 amino acids. The CDR3 nucleotides are TGTGCCAGCAGTGAATCGCGGGAAAAACTGTTTTTT. This codes for CASSESREKLFF.

The chain is built from TRBV5-1 and TRBJ1-1, with D possibly matching TRBD1 (5 bases). Trimming cost V 4 bases and J 5 bases, with 24 bases left between them. In germline, CDR1 is SGHRS, CDR2 YFSETQ. The CDR3 runs to 17 residues. CDR3 sequence (DNA): TGCGCCAGCAGCGCGGCGGGGGGGAAGAAGGGGAGAACTGAAGCTTTCTTT. Protein: CASSAAGGKKGRTEAFF. The full variable domain, its missing parts supplied by reference TRBV5-1 and TRBJ1-1, is KAGVTQTPRYLIKTRGQQVTLSCSPISGHRSVSWYQQTPGQGLQFLFEYFSETQRNKGNFPGRFSGRQFSNSRSEMNVSTLELGDSALYLCASSAAGGKKGRTEAFFGQGTRLTVV.

The chain carries TRBV6-5 and TRBJ1-2; D perhaps matches TRBD1 (5 bases). Germline CDR1 MNHEY, CDR2 SVGAGI. The CDR3 length is 12 residues. The V end was cut by 6 bases, the J end by 8 bases, with 13 bases between. The CDR3 is CASRELGHGYTF. In nucleotides, the CDR3 is TGTGCCAGCAGGGAGTTGGGGCACGGCTACACCTTC.

The V and J genes are TRBV7-9 and TRBJ1-4, with D unclear. V gave up 3 bases and J gave up 5 bases, with 10 bases separating them. From germline, CDR1 is SEHNR and CDR2 FQNEAQ (reference sequence). The CDR3 is 14 residues long. The chain's CDR3 is CASSFEELNEKLFF. For the CDR3, the DNA is TGTGCCAGCAGCTTTGAGGAATTAAATGAAAAACTGTTTTTT.

The table lists this clone with a few counts. V usage is TRBV9 and J usage is TRBJ1-1; weak D call: TRBD1 (5 bases). Trimming removed 3 bases at V and 4 bases at J, with 10 bases between. CDR3 size: 13 residues. Germline V lookup: CDR1 SGDLS, CDR2 YYNGEE. CDR3 amino acids: CASSGGGGTEAFF. CDR3 DNA sequence: TGTGCCAGCAGCGGGGGGGGAGGCACTGAAGCTTTCTTT.

V and J are TRBV11-1 and TRBJ2-3, with 9 bases matching TRBD2. Germline CDR1 and CDR2: SGHAT and FQDESV (reference sequence). V trimming: 6 bases; J trimming: 2 bases; junction bases outside the gene matches: 0. CDR3 length equals 13 residues. Written as DNA, the CDR3 is TGTGCCAGCAGGGGACTAGCCACAGATACGCAGTATTTT. Translated: CASRGLATDTQYF. The complete variable domain, with remaining parts taken from reference TRBV11-1 and TRBJ2-3, reads EAEVAQSPRYKITEKSQAVAFWCDPISGHATLYWYRQILGQGPELLVQFQDESVVDDSQLPKDRFSAERLKGVDSTLKIQPAELGDSAMYLCASRGLATDTQYFGPGTRLTVL.

This clone appeared once. An end of the junction differs from the germline gene, which may be a read error. The V call is TRBV18, the J call TRBJ2-5; 7 bases match TRBD1. This CDR3 has 16 residues. Germline assignment: CDR1 KGHSH and CDR2 LQKENI. The CDR3 loop is CASSPPGQTYQETQYF. The CDR3 DNA sequence: TGTGCCAGCTCCCCACCGGGACAGACCTACCAAGAGACCCAGTACTTC. Drawing the rest from reference TRBV18 and TRBJ2-5, the complete variable domain is NAGVMQNPRHLVRRRGQEARLRCSPMKGHSHVYWYRQLPEEGLKFMVYLQKENIIDESGMPKERFSAEFPKEGPSILRIQQVVRGDSAAYFCASSPPGQTYQETQYFGPGTRLLVL.

The J gene is TRBJ2-2, the V gene TRBV6-1; TRBD1 matches 10 bases. The CDR3 has 15 amino acids. V shed 10 bases, J shed 5 bases, and the junction held 10 bases outside the gene matches. Germline lookup yields CDR1 MNHNS and CDR2 SASEGT. The CDR3 protein is CATTNGGQGTGELFF. Written as DNA, the CDR3 is TGTGCCACCACCAATGGGGGACAGGGGACCGGGGAGCTGTTTTTT.

This chain uses TRBV6-6 with TRBJ2-3; TRBD2 matches 9 bases. There are 16 residues in the CDR3. V trimming: 6 bases; J trimming: 0 bases; junction bases outside the gene matches: 7. Germline lookup yields CDR1 MNHNY and CDR2 SVGAGI (reference sequence). CDR3 DNA sequence: TGTGCCAGCAGCCGGATTAGCGGGGGTAGCACAGATACGCAGTATTTT. This gives the protein CASSRISGGSTDTQYF.